This entry concerns a single T cell receptor (beta chain). The method was immunoSEQ multiplex PCR; TCRdb's version includes in-frame clones alone and lacks a portion of them. The sample consists of roughly 100,000 clones, 91% of them appearing once. The data originate from a study of blood T cell repertoires in COVID-19. For the study at large: COVID-19 samples collected from the United States, Italy and Spain covered acute and convalescent phases. The analysed material was cDNA or gDNA that came from T cells, B-cell-depleted T cells, or PBMCs.

This TCR came from a human donor in a cohort sampled during active COVID-19. The sequencing sample was made of peripheral blood.

The CDR3 region has the DNA TGCGCCAGCAGCCAAGAGGGGGCCCTGAGCTCCTACGAGCAGTACTTC. Encoded protein: CASSQEGALSSYEQYF. The J gene is TRBJ2-7, the V gene TRBV4-1; D possibly corresponds to TRBD1 (6 bases). The CDR3 is 16 amino acids. V shed 0 bases and J shed 0 bases, with 12 bases lying between them. Germline V gives CDR1 MGHRA, CDR2 YSYEKL.